The entry below gives a single TCR beta chain sequence along with its context. The data originate from a study of cytomegalovirus exposure and HLA in healthy donors. The method was immunoSEQ multiplex PCR; TCRdb's version includes in-frame clones alone and lacks a portion of them. The table shows over 120,000 clones, with roughly 87% occurring only once. The V gene's germline CDR1 is MNHEY and CDR2 SVGAGI. The V end lost 2 bases, the J end lost 10 bases, and 14 bases lay between the germline ends. The CDR3 sequence is 13 residues long. The sequenced material came from PBMCs. This receptor was identified in a woman aged 18-30 years in good health and CMV-seropositive. This chain connects TRBV6-5 to TRBJ1-1; D remains unclear. CDR3 coding DNA: TGTGCCAGCAGTTACCGACCGACTCGAGGAGCTTTCTTT. It specifies CASSYRPTRGAFF.